The subject of this entry is one TCR beta chain. Its antigen is unknown. The data were taken from a study of OX40 agonist ivuxolimab in advanced cancers. Study-level information: Patients with hepatocellular carcinoma, melanoma, renal cell or head and neck cancer made up the dose-escalation patients. General study findings and limits: CD4+ and CD8+ blood T cells expanded clonally by week 6 at 0.1 to 3.0 mg/kg.

Individuals having autoimmune disease history or systemic immunosuppression were not enrolled. Collection of blood occurred at baseline, at cycle 4 day 1, and at cycle 7 day 1. Measured with immunoSEQ multiplex PCR; TCRdb has only the in-frame clones, and not every one. Here the sample spans about 36,000 clones, 74% being singletons. Sample: CD4+ or CD8+ T cells sorted from blood, taken in a trial of the OX40 agonist ivuxolimab. This clonotype originated in an adult with an advanced solid tumor such as melanoma, head and neck, liver or kidney cancer.

Written as DNA, the CDR3 is TGTGCCAGCAGTAAGGTACTGGGGAACACTGAAGCTTTCTTT. As protein: CASSKVLGNTEAFF. The V and J genes are TRBV2 and TRBJ1-1; D is unclear. The CDR3 is made up of 14 amino acids. Germline V gene data show CDR1 as SNHLY and CDR2 as FYNNEI. Trimming stripped 5 bases from V and 1 base from J, with 11 bases between.